The 3 T cell receptor beta chains given below trace back to one sample, sequenced in a study of blood T cells in healthy people across ages. Through a sample-barcoded 5' primer and a J-beta primer mix, a second PCR was run for roughly 6 to 12 cycles. TCRdb itself ran the 5' RACE reads through MiXCR, one entry per CDR3 protein. The table includes 450,000 to 650,000 distinct CDR3 sequences, around 24% detected once. In addition, the sample was reused for a study of T cells of mothers and their children.

The specimen was blood. All receptors derive from a boy younger than 18 in good health.

This clonotype was counted between two and nine times. J is TRBJ2-7 and V is TRBV10-3, with TRBD1 as a possible D gene (6 bases). V dropped 4 bases and J dropped 6 bases, with 13 bases sitting between them. Germline V CDR1 and CDR2: ENHRY, SYGVKD. The CDR3 totals 13 residues. This chain's CDR3 is CAISALTGLEQYF. In DNA, the CDR3 is TGTGCCATCAGTGCATTGACAGGACTCGAGCAGTACTTC.

This clonotype was seen ten or more times. V and J are TRBV29-1 and TRBJ2-3; D perhaps matches TRBD1 (6 bases). Germline CDR1 SQVTM, CDR2 ANQGSEA. The CDR3 has 11 amino acids. V was cut by 5 bases and J by 6 bases, with 9 bases left in between. In nucleotides, the CDR3 is TGCAGCGTTTTAGGGGGTGATACGCAGTATTTT. Translated, it gives CSVLGGDTQYF.

This clonotype was detected only once. The chain couples TRBV27 to TRBJ2-5; 8 bases are shared with TRBD2. From germline, CDR1 is MNHEY and CDR2 SMNVEV (reference sequence). With V trimmed by 5 bases and J by 5 bases, 10 bases remained unmatched. The CDR3 loop spans 15 amino acids. The CDR3 loop reads CASSPGTGRGETQYF. The CDR3 region has the DNA TGTGCCAGCAGTCCCGGGACCGGGAGGGGGGAGACCCAGTACTTC.